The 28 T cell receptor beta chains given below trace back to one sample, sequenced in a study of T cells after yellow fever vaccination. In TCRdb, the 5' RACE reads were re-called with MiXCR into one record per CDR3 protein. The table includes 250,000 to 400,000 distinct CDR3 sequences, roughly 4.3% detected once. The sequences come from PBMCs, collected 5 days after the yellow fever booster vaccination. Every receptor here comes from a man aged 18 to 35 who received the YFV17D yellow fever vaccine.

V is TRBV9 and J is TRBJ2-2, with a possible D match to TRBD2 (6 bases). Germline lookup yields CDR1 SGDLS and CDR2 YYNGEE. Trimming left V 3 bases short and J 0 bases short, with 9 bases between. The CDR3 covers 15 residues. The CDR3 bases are TGTGCCAGCAGCGGCCCTAGCGCGAACACCGGGGAGCTGTTTTTT. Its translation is CASSGPSANTGELFF.

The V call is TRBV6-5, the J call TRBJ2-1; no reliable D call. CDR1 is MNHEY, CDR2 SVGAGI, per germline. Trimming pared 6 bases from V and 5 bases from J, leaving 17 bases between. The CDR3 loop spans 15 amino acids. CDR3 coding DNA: TGTGCCAGCAGGCCGAGAACAATTGGGGACAATGAGCAGTTCTTC. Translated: CASRPRTIGDNEQFF.

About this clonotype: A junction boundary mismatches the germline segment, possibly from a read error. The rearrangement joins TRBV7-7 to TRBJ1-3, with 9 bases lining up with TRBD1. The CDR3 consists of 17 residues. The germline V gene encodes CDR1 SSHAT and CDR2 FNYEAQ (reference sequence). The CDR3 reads CASSPGTGRSSGNTIYF. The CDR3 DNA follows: TGTGCTAGCAGTCCGGGGACAGGGAGAAGCTCTGGAAACACCATATATTTT. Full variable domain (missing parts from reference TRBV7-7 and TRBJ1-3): GAGVSQSPRYKVTKRGQDVTLRCDPISSHATLYWYQQALGQGPEFLTYFNYEAQPDKSGLPSDRFSAERPEGSISTLTIQRTEQRDSAMYRCASSPGTGRSSGNTIYFGEGSWLTVV.

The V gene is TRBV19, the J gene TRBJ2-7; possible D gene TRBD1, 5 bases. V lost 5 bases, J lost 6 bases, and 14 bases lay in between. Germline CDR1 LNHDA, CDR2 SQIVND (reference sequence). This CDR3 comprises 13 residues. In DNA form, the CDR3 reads TGTGCCAGTAGTCGTGGGGCGCAGGGCGAGCAGTACGTC. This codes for CASSRGAQGEQYV.

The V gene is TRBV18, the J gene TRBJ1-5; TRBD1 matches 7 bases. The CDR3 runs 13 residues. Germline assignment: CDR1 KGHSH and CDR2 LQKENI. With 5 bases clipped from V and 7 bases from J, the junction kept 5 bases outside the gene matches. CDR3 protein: CASSTGDLQPQHF. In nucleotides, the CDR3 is TGTGCCAGCTCAACAGGGGATCTCCAGCCCCAGCATTTT. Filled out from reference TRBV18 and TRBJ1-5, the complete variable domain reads NAGVMQNPRHLVRRRGQEARLRCSPMKGHSHVYWYRQLPEEGLKFMVYLQKENIIDESGMPKERFSAEFPKEGPSILRIQQVVRGDSAAYFCASSTGDLQPQHFGDGTRLSIL.

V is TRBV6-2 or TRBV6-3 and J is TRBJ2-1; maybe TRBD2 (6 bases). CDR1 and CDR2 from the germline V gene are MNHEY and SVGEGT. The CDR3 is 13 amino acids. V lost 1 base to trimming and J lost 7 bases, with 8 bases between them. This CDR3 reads CASSYFAGNEQFF. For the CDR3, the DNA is TGTGCCAGCAGTTACTTTGCGGGGAATGAGCAGTTCTTC.

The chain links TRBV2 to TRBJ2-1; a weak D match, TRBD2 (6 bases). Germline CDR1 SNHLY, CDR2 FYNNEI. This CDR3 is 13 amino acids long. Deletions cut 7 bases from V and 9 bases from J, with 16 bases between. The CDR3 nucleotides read TGTGCCAGCACCTGGCAGGCGCGGGGTGAGCAGTTCTTC. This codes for CASTWQARGEQFF. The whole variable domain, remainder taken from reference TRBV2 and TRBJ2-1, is EPEVTQTPSHQVTQMGQEVILRCVPISNHLYFYWYRQILGQKVEFLVSFYNNEISEKSEIFDDQFSVERPDGSNFTLKIRSTKLEDSAMYFCASTWQARGEQFFGPGTRLTVL.

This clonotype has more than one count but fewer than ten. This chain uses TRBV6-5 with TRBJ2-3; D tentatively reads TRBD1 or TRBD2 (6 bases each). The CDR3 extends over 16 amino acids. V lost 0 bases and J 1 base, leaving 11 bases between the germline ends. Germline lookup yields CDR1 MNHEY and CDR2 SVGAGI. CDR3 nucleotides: TGTGCCAGCAGTTACTCGAGGGGGGCGGGCACAGATACGCAGTATTTT. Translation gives CASSYSRGAGTDTQYF.

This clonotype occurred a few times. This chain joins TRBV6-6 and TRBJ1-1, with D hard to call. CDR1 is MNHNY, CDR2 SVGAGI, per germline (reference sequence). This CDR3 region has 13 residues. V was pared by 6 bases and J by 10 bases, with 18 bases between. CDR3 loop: CASRAGGSGGAFF. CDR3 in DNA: TGTGCCAGCAGGGCCGGCGGGTCCGGAGGAGCTTTCTTT.

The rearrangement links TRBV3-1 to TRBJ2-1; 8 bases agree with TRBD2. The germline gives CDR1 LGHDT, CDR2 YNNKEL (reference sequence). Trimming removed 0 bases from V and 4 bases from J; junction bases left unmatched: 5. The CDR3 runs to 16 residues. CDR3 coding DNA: TGTGCCAGCAGCCAAGAACTAGCGGTACTTTACAATGAGCAGTTCTTC. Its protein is CASSQELAVLYNEQFF.

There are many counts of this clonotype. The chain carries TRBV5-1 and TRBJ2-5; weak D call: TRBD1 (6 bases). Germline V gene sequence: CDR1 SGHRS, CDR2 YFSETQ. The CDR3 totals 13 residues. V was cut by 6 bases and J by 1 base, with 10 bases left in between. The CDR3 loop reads CASNGQIQETQYF. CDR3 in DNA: TGCGCCAGCAATGGACAGATCCAAGAGACCCAGTACTTC. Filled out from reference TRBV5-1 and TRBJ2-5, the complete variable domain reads KAGVTQTPRYLIKTRGQQVTLSCSPISGHRSVSWYQQTPGQGLQFLFEYFSETQRNKGNFPGRFSGRQFSNSRSEMNVSTLELGDSALYLCASNGQIQETQYFGPGTRLLVL.

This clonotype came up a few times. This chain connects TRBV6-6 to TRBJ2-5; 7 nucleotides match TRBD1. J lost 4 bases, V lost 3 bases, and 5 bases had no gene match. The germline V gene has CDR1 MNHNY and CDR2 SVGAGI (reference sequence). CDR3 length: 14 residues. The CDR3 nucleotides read TGTGCCAGCAGTTATTCACAGGGGAGAGAGACCCAGTACTTC. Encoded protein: CASSYSQGRETQYF.

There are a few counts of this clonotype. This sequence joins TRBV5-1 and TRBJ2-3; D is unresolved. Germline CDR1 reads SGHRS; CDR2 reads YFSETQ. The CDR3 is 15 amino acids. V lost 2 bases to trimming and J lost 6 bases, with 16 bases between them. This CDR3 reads CASSLTLGPADTQYF. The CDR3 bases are TGCGCCAGCAGCTTAACGCTAGGGCCGGCGGATACGCAGTATTTT.

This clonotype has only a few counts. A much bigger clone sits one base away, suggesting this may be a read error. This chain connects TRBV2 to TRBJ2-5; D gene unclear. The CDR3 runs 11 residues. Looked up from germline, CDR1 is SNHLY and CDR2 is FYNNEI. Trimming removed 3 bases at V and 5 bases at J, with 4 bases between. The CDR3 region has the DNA TGTGCCAGCAGTGAGGGGGAGACCCAGTACTTC. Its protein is CASSEGETQYF. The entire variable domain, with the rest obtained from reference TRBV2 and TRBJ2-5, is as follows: EPEVTQTPSHQVTQMGQEVILRCVPISNHLYFYWYRQILGQKVEFLVSFYNNEISEKSEIFDDQFSVERPDGSNFTLKIRSTKLEDSAMYFCASSEGETQYFGPGTRLLVL.

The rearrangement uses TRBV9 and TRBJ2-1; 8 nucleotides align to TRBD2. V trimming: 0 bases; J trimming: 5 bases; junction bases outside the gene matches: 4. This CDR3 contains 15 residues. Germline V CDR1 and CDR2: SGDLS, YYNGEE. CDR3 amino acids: CASSVDGGVNNEQFF. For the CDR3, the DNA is TGTGCCAGCAGCGTAGACGGGGGGGTAAACAATGAGCAGTTCTTC.

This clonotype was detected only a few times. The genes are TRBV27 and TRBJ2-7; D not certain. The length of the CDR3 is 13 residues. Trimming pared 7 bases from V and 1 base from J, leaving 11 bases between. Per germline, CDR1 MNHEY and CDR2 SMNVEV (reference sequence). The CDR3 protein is CASKGRISYEQYF. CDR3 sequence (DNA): TGTGCCAGCAAGGGTCGGATTTCCTACGAGCAGTACTTC.

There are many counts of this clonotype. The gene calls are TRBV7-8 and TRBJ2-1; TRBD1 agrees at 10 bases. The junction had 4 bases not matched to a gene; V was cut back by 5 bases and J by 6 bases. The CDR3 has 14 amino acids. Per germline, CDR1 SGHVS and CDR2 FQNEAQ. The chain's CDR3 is CASSRTGGTNEQFF. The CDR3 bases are TGTGCCAGCAGCAGGACAGGGGGTACCAATGAGCAGTTCTTC.

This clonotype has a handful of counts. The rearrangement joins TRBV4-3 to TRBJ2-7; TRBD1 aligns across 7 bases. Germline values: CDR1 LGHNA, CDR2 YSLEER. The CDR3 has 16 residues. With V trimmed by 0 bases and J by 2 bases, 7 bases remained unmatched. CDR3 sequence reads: CASSQDFAGGTYEQYF. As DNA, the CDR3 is TGCGCCAGCAGCCAAGATTTTGCAGGGGGTACCTACGAGCAGTACTTC.

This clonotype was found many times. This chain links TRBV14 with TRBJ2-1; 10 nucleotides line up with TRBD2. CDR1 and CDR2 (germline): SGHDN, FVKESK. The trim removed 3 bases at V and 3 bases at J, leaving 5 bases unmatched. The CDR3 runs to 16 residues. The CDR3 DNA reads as TGTGCCAGCAGCCATTTCGGGACTAGCGACTACAATGAGCAGTTCTTC. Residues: CASSHFGTSDYNEQFF.

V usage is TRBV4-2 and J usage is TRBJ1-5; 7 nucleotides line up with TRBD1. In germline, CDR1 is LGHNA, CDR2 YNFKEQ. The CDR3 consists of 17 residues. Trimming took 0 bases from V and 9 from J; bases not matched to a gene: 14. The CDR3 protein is CASSQDGPGQPAAPQHF. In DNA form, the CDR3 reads TGTGCCAGCAGCCAAGATGGTCCGGGACAGCCTGCTGCGCCCCAGCATTTT.

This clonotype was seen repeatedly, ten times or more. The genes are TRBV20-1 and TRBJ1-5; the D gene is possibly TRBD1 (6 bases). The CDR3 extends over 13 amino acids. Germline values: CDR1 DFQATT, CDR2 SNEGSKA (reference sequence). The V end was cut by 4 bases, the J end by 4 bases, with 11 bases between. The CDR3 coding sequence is TGCAGTGCTATTCGACAGGTTAATCAGCCCCAGCATTTT. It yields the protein CSAIRQVNQPQHF.

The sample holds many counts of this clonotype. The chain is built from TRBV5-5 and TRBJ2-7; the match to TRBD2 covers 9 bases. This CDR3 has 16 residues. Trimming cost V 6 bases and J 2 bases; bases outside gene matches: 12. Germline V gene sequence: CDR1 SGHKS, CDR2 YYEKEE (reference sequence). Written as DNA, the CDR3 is TGTGCCAGCATTCGTGACACGGCTAGCGGGGCCTACGAGCAGTACGTC. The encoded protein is CASIRDTASGAYEQYV.

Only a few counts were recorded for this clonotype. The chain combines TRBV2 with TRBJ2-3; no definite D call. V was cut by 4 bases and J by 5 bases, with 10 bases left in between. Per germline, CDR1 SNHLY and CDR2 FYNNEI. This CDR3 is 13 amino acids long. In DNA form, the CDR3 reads TGTGCCAGCAGTGCGGATTTGAAAGATACGCAGTATTTT. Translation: CASSADLKDTQYF.

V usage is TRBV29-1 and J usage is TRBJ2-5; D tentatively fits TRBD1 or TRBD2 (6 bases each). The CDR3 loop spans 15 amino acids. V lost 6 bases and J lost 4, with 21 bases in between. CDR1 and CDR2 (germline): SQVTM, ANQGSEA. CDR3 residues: CSVRGGNRAGETQYF. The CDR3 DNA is TGCAGCGTCCGTGGGGGGAACAGGGCCGGAGAGACCCAGTACTTC.

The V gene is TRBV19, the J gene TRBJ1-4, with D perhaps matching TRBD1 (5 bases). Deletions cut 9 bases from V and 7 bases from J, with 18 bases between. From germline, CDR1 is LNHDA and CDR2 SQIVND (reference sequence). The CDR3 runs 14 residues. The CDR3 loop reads CASCRWGKPEKLFF. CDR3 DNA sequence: TGTGCCAGCTGCCGGTGGGGGAAACCTGAAAAACTGTTTTTT.

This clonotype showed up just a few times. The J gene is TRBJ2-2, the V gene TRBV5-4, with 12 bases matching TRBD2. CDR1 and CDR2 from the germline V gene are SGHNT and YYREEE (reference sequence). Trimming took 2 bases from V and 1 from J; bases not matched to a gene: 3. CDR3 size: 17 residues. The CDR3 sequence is CASSFGLAGMNTGELFF. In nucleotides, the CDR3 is TGTGCCAGCAGCTTTGGACTAGCGGGGATGAACACCGGGGAGCTGTTTTTT. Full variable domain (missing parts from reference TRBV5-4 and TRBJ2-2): ETGVTQSPTHLIKTRGQQVTLRCSSQSGHNTVSWYQQALGQGPQFIFQYYREEENGRGNFPPRFSGLQFPNYSSELNVNALELDDSALYLCASSFGLAGMNTGELFFGEGSRLTVL.

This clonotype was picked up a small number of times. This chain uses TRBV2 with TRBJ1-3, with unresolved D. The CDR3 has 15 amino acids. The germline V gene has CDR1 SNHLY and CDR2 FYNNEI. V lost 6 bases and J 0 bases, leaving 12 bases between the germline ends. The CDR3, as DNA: TGTGCCAGCAGGCCCGCCGGATCCTCTGGAAACACCATATATTTT. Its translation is CASRPAGSSGNTIYF.

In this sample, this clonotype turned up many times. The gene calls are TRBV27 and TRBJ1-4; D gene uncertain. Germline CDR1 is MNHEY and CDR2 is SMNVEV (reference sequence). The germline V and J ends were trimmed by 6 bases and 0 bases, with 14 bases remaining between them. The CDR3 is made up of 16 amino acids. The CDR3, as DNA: TGTGCCAGCAGATTCAGGACGGATACAACTAATGAAAAACTGTTTTTT. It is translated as CASRFRTDTTNEKLFF.